Detailed here is one TCR beta chain. Its antigen is unidentified. The sample belongs to a study of cytotoxic CD8 clonotypes in ibrutinib-treated CLL. The CDR3 is 16 residues long. Germline V CDR1 and CDR2: KGHSH, LQKENI. Trimming took 3 bases from V and 0 from J, leaving 14 bases between them. Study-wide results and limits: At ibrutinib response, clonality increased, and at progression it declined back toward baseline.

Method: immunoSEQ multiplex PCR; TCRdb's copy keeps in-frame clones and lacks some. In the table there are around 330,000 clones, about 64% of which are singletons. The gene calls are TRBV18 and TRBJ1-1; no clear D gene. This specimen consisted of PBMCs, obtained after 36 months of ibrutinib treatment. This clonotype originated in a human donor with chronic lymphocytic leukemia. CDR3 nucleotide sequence: TGTGCCAGCTCACCTACAGTGCCAGGCATGAACACTGAAGCTTTCTTT. Translation: CASSPTVPGMNTEAFF.